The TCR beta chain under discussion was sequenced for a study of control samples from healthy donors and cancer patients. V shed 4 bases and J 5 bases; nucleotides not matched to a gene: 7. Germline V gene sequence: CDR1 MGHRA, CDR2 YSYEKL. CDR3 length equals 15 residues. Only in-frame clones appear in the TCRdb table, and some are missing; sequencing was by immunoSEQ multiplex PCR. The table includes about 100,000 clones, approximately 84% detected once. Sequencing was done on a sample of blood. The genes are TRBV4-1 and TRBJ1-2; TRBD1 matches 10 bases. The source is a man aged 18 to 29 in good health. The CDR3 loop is CASSLDRGLGYGYTF. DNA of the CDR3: TGCGCCAGCAGCCTTGACAGGGGGCTGGGGTATGGCTACACCTTC.